These T cell receptor beta chains were read from a single sample in a study of T-cell reconstitution after alpha-beta-depleted transplantation in children. TCRdb recomputed calls from the PCR reads with MiXCR, one row per CDR3 protein. The profile covers 130,000 to 150,000 distinct CDR3 sequences, with 8% to 10% appearing a single time and 15% to 20% taken by the ten largest. The input for sequencing was PBMCs, mostly from graft donor cells, taken 180 days after TCRalphabeta/CD19-depleted stem cell transplant. The receptors come from a female patient aged 2-9 years who had a stem cell transplant for congenital amegakaryocytic thrombocytopenia, so the T cells may come from the graft donor. Each CDR3 is given with its conserved first and last residue. A D gene is named only where the DNA matches it firmly. Expanded clones are given a class, and other clones once, few, many or no size at all.

J,size,D,V,CDR3,DNA
TRBJ1-6,many,TRBD1,TRBV10-3,CAISERQGHNSPLHF,TGTGCCATCAGTGAAAGACAGGGGCATAATTCACCCCTCCACTTT
TRBJ1-1,many,TRBD1,TRBV25-1,CASTRQGKGTEAFF,TGTGCCAGCACTCGACAGGGGAAGGGAACTGAAGCTTTCTTT
TRBJ2-1,many,NA,TRBV5-1,CAITNEQFF,TGCGCCATCACTAATGAGCAGTTCTTC
TRBJ1-1,few,TRBD1,TRBV10-3,CAIRPGTGGTEAFF,TGTGCCATCAGACCCGGGACAGGTGGAACTGAAGCTTTCTTT
TRBJ1-1,few,NA,TRBV28,CASSPTSGAEAFF,TGTGCCAGCAGTCCGACAAGCGGGGCTGAAGCTTTCTTT
TRBJ2-5,many,NA,TRBV5-1,CASHKDLLPETQYF,TGCGCCAGCCATAAGGACCTCCTGCCAGAGACCCAGTACTTC
TRBJ2-7,many,TRBD1,TRBV9,CASSPRTGAAYEQYF,TGTGCCAGCAGCCCCCGGACAGGGGCTGCCTACGAGCAGTACTTC
TRBJ2-7,many,NA,TRBV4-1,CASRTPGDRRSYEQYF,TGCGCCAGCAGAACCCCAGGCGACAGGAGAAGCTACGAGCAGTACTTC
TRBJ1-2,NA,NA,TRBV9,CASSVGTVDGYTF,TGTGCCAGCAGCGTAGGAACAGTGGATGGCTACACCTTC
TRBJ2-2,many,NA,TRBV20-1,CSAIGNTGELFF,TGCAGTGCTATCGGGAACACCGGGGAGCTGTTTTTT
TRBJ2-1,many,TRBD2,TRBV6-5,CASSYSGRAHNEQFF,TGTGCCAGCAGTTACAGCGGGAGGGCCCACAATGAGCAGTTCTTC
TRBJ2-7,NA,NA,TRBV28,CASSTSPTYEQYF,TGTGCCTCCTCGACATCCCCAACCTACGAGCAGTACTTC
TRBJ1-2,many,NA,TRBV12-3/TRBV12-4,CASSLGKNYGYTF,TGTGCCAGCAGTTTAGGCAAGAACTATGGCTACACCTTC
TRBJ1-6,NA,NA,TRBV28,CASSLGGYRVKSPLHF,TGTGCCAGCAGTTTGGGAGGGTACAGGGTAAAATCACCCCTCCACTTT
TRBJ2-2,many,NA,TRBV15,CATTDNTGELFF,TGTGCCACGACAGATAACACCGGGGAGCTGTTTTTT
TRBJ1-1,many,NA,TRBV20-1,CSASKSGGDTEAFF,TGCAGTGCTAGTAAATCCGGAGGGGACACTGAAGCTTTCTTT
TRBJ2-2,few,TRBD2,TRBV11-2,CASSPLAGAVSNTGELFF,TGTGCCAGCAGCCCTTTAGCGGGAGCAGTTTCGAACACCGGGGAGCTGTTTTTT
TRBJ2-2,many,NA,TRBV15,CATSQPGGLITGELFF,TGTGCCACCAGCCAACCGGGGGGCCTCATCACCGGGGAGCTGTTTTTT
TRBJ1-2,many,TRBD1,TRBV20-1,CSALDRAVAYTF,TGCAGTGCTTTAGACAGGGCGGTTGCCTACACCTTC
TRBJ2-2,NA,NA,TRBV30,CAWNRDLSTGELFF,TGTGCCTGGAATAGGGATTTGTCCACCGGGGAGCTGTTTTTT
TRBJ2-7,many,TRBD1,TRBV5-4,CASSRQGRFLDEQYF,TGTGCCAGCAGCCGACAGGGAAGGTTTCTTGACGAGCAGTACTTC
TRBJ1-1,many,NA,TRBV12-3/TRBV12-4,CASIITGNTEAFF,TGTGCCAGCATCATCACAGGGAACACTGAAGCTTTCTTT
TRBJ1-5,many,NA,TRBV10-3,CAISESDGDQPQHF,TGTGCCATCAGTGAGTCTGATGGGGATCAGCCCCAGCATTTT
TRBJ1-2,many,NA,TRBV18,CASSPYTQGTYGYTF,TGTGCCAGCTCACCCTATACACAGGGAACCTATGGCTACACCTTC
TRBJ2-3,many,NA,TRBV6-5,CASSYSRASAISTDTQYF,TGTGCCAGCAGTTACTCGCGGGCTAGCGCCATAAGCACAGATACGCAGTATTTT
TRBJ2-7,many,NA,TRBV3-1,CASSQDRAFDYEQYF,TGTGCCAGCAGCCAAGATCGGGCCTTCGACTACGAGCAGTACTTC
TRBJ2-7,NA,NA,TRBV5-4,CASSLDFLPPYEQYF,TGTGCCAGCAGCTTGGACTTTCTCCCGCCTTACGAGCAGTACTTC
TRBJ1-2,many,NA,TRBV10-3,CAISESPWARSPNFYGYTF,TGTGCCATCAGTGAGTCCCCGTGGGCCAGGTCCCCAAATTTCTATGGCTACACCTTC
TRBJ2-3,many,TRBD2,TRBV25-1,CASSPLAGGTDTQYF,TGTGCCAGCAGTCCACTAGCGGGAGGGACAGATACGCAGTATTTT
TRBJ1-1,many,TRBD1,TRBV7-3,CASSLDREGEAFF,TGTGCCAGCAGCTTGGACAGGGAGGGTGAAGCTTTCTTT
TRBJ1-1,many,NA,TRBV9,CASSVVGGAEAFF,TGTGCCAGCAGCGTAGTAGGGGGAGCTGAAGCTTTCTTT
TRBJ2-4,many,NA,TRBV6-2/TRBV6-3,CASSYPGRGGIQYF,TGTGCCAGCAGTTACCCAGGGAGGGGGGGTATTCAGTACTTC
TRBJ2-1,few,TRBD2,TRBV20-1,CSARGASGREFGEQFF,TGCAGTGCTAGGGGAGCTAGCGGGAGAGAATTCGGTGAGCAGTTCTTC
TRBJ1-3,few,NA,TRBV7-4,CASSLTAPSPSCTGNTIYF,TGTGCCAGCAGTTTAACCGCCCCCAGCCCAAGTTGCACTGGAAACACCATATATTTT
TRBJ2-7,many,TRBD2,TRBV5-5,CASSFPGHSAGDAYEQYF,TGTGCCAGCAGCTTCCCGGGACATTCAGCGGGGGATGCCTACGAGCAGTACTTC
TRBJ2-7,NA,TRBD2,TRBV29-1,CSVNGLAANPYEQYF,TGCAGCGTCAACGGACTAGCGGCAAACCCCTACGAGCAGTACTTC
TRBJ1-1,NA,NA,TRBV7-6,CASRPTGLGTEAFF,TGTGCCAGCAGACCTACAGGGTTGGGCACTGAAGCTTTCTTT
TRBJ2-7,many,NA,TRBV4-2,CASSQDRVRTALYEQYF,TGTGCCAGCAGCCAAGACAGGGTCCGGACAGCCCTATACGAGCAGTACTTC
TRBJ1-4,many,NA,TRBV12-3/TRBV12-4,CASSPGGRGVEKLFF,TGTGCCAGCAGTCCAGGAGGGAGGGGAGTTGAAAAACTGTTTTTT
TRBJ2-5,NA,NA,TRBV20-1,CSARDGVGAQYF,TGCAGTGCTAGAGACGGGGTTGGGGCCCAGTACTTC
TRBJ2-2,NA,NA,TRBV6-1,CASSETRQRENTGELFF,TGTGCCAGCAGTGAAACACGACAGAGGGAGAACACCGGGGAGCTGTTTTTT
TRBJ1-4,many,TRBD1,TRBV7-9,CASSVDRVAEKLFF,TGTGCCAGCAGCGTGGACAGGGTGGCTGAAAAACTGTTTTTT
TRBJ2-7,many,NA,TRBV11-3,CASSLWGGYEQYF,TGTGCCAGCAGCTTATGGGGAGGCTACGAGCAGTACTTC
TRBJ1-2,NA,NA,TRBV19,CASRSGNYGYTF,TGTGCCAGTCGGAGTGGAAACTATGGATACACCTTC
TRBJ1-3,few,NA,TRBV10-3,CATTASGGNTIYF,TGTGCCACCACCGCCTCGGGGGGAAACACCATATATTTT
TRBJ2-2,NA,TRBD2,TRBV6-2/TRBV6-3,CASSYLVGSGRNTGELFF,TGTGCCAGCAGTTACCTCGTGGGGAGCGGGAGAAACACCGGGGAGCTGTTTTTT
TRBJ1-4,NA,TRBD1,TRBV27,CASSSGQGLGEKLFF,TGTGCCAGCAGTTCGGGACAGGGGTTGGGCGAAAAACTGTTTTTT
TRBJ1-1,many,NA,TRBV10-3,CASRDISMNTEAFF,TGTGCCAGCCGGGACATATCGATGAACACTGAAGCTTTCTTT
TRBJ1-1,many,NA,TRBV5-1,CASSLLTVNTEAFF,TGCGCCAGCAGCTTGTTAACGGTGAACACTGAAGCTTTCTTT
TRBJ2-3,many,TRBD2,TRBV20-1,CSAENQGLGTQYF,TGCAGTGCGGAAAACCAAGGACTAGGCACGCAGTATTTT
TRBJ1-2,few,NA,TRBV29-1,CSVIFTGPRGGYTF,TGCAGCGTCATTTTTACCGGGCCAAGGGGTGGCTACACCTTC
TRBJ1-6,few,TRBD1,TRBV5-1,CASSGGTASPLHF,TGCGCCAGCAGCGGGGGGACAGCGTCACCCCTCCACTTT
TRBJ1-2,NA,NA,TRBV5-1,CASSLDKVYGYTF,TGCGCCAGCAGCTTGGACAAGGTTTATGGCTACACCTTC
TRBJ1-5,few,NA,TRBV18,CASSPPEGRLHQPQHF,TGTGCCAGCTCACCACCTGAGGGGCGCTTACATCAGCCCCAGCATTTT
TRBJ2-7,many,TRBD2,TRBV9,CASSKGLAHEQYF,TGTGCCAGCAGCAAGGGACTAGCTCACGAGCAGTACTTC
TRBJ2-5,many,NA,TRBV20-1,CSASPQRTQYF,TGCAGTGCTAGCCCCCAAAGGACCCAGTACTTC